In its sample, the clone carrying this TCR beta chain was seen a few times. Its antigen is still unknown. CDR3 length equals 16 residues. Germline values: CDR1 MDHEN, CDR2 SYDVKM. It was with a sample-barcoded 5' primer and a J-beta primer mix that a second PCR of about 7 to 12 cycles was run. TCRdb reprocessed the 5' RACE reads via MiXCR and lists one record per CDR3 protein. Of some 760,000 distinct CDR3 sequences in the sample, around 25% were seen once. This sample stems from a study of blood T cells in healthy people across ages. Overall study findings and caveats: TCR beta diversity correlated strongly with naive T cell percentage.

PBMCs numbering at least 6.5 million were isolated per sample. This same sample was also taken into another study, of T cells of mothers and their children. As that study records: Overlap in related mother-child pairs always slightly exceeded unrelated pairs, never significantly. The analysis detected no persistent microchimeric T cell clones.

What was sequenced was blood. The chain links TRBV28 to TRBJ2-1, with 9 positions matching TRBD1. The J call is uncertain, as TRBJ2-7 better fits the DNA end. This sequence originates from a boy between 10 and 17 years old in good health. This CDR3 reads CASREPDRGAAYEQYF. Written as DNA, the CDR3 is TGTGCCAGCAGGGAACCCGACAGGGGGGCCGCCTACGAGCAGTACTTC.